This T cell receptor beta chain was obtained from a study of pediatric ulcerative colitis. Profiled with immunoSEQ multiplex PCR; TCRdb holds only in-frame clones, not every one. This table has 60,000 to 75,000 clones, 75% to 85% appearing once. Study outcomes and limitations: Clonal expansions reduced rectal repertoire diversity in acute severe colitis. Total lymphocyte DNA, not sorted subsets, was the template. Ulcerative colitis patients shared more blood-rectal clones than controls. No controls had the two rectal clonotypes shared by ulcerative colitis patients.

Losses at the gene ends were 0 bases for V and 0 bases for J; bases not matched to a gene: 11. The CDR3 totals 18 residues. CDR1 and CDR2 (germline): GTSNPN, SVGIG (reference sequence). About this clone: No antigen is known for it.

V gene TRBV30 combines with J gene TRBJ1-5, with 7 bases identical to TRBD1. The TCR was taken from a boy between 5 and 17 years old with moderate ulcerative colitis. The material sequenced was blood. The chain's CDR3 is CAWSVKSPGQHSNQPQHF. CDR3 nucleotide sequence: TGTGCCTGGAGTGTAAAGTCTCCGGGACAGCATAGCAATCAGCCCCAGCATTTT.